These 8 T cell receptor beta chains came from one sample sequenced in a study of OX40 agonist ivuxolimab in advanced cancers. The data were produced by immunoSEQ multiplex PCR, yet TCRdb's version contains in-frame clones alone and is incomplete. The top ten hold about 2.7% of the sample, which has 35,000 to 45,000 clones, just under 85% seen once. Sequenced here: CD4+ or CD8+ T cells sorted from blood, sampled in a trial of the OX40 agonist ivuxolimab. These receptors originate from an adult with an advanced solid tumor such as melanoma, head and neck, liver or kidney cancer.

The chain joins TRBV28 to TRBJ2-5; 7 nucleotides line up with TRBD2. Germline V CDR1 and CDR2: MDHEN, SYDVKM. The CDR3 loop spans 13 amino acids. The junction had 1 base not matched to a gene; V was cut back by 6 bases and J by 0 bases. In DNA, the CDR3 is TGTGCCAGCAGCGGGGGGTACCAAGAGACCCAGTACTTC. Amino acid sequence: CASSGGYQETQYF.

This sequence joins TRBV7-9 and TRBJ2-2; tentatively, D is TRBD1 (6 bases). V was shortened by 4 bases and J by 7 bases, with 25 bases between the two germline ends. Germline values: CDR1 SEHNR, CDR2 FQNEAQ (reference sequence). This CDR3 contains 18 residues. CDR3 sequence reads: CASSSKALRLTGIGELFF. As DNA, the CDR3 is TGTGCCAGCAGCTCGAAAGCACTACGATTGACAGGAATCGGGGAGCTGTTTTTT.

The chain combines TRBV7-8 with TRBJ2-2; D is unclear. There are 14 residues in the CDR3. Germline V gene sequence: CDR1 SGHVS, CDR2 FQNEAQ. V lost 6 bases and J lost 4, with 12 bases in between. The CDR3 loop is CASRPTTITGELFF. CDR3 DNA: TGTGCCAGCAGGCCAACTACGATCACCGGGGAGCTGTTTTTT.

This sequence joins TRBV7-9 and TRBJ2-1; 9 nucleotides align to TRBD1. The J segment lost 5 bases and the V segment lost 7 bases, leaving 6 bases of the junction unmatched. CDR1 and CDR2 (germline): SEHNR, FQNEAQ (reference sequence). The CDR3 is 14 amino acids. The CDR3 region is CASIRTGVHNEQFF. In DNA, the CDR3 is TGTGCCAGCATCCGGACAGGGGTCCACAATGAGCAGTTCTTC.

The V and J genes are TRBV5-4 and TRBJ2-1, with D possibly called TRBD1 or TRBD2 (5 bases each). The V gene's germline CDR1 is SGHNT and CDR2 YYREEE (reference sequence). This CDR3 has 14 residues. Trimming took 4 bases from V and 4 from J, leaving 12 bases between them. CDR3 DNA sequence: TGTGCCAGCAGCATCCGGGACCCATACAATGAGCAGTTCTTC. Protein product: CASSIRDPYNEQFF.

The table lists this clone with a count of one. The V and J genes are TRBV6-9 and TRBJ1-4; D is undetermined. Germline lookup yields CDR1 MNHGY and CDR2 SVAAGI. V was cut by 3 bases and J by 8 bases, with 13 bases left in between. This CDR3 has 14 amino acids. Here the CDR3 reads CASSYSFRGEKLFF. DNA for the CDR3: TGTGCCAGCAGTTACTCATTTAGAGGAGAAAAACTGTTTTTT.

The rearrangement links TRBV28 to TRBJ2-7; TRBD2 aligns across 13 bases. The CDR3 runs to 13 residues. V was clipped by 8 bases and J by 7 bases; unmatched bases: 5. Per germline, CDR1 MDHEN and CDR2 SYDVKM. The CDR3 DNA reads as TGTGCCAGCCGACTAGCGGGAGGTCCTGAGCAGTACTTC. Amino acids: CASRLAGGPEQYF.

The rearrangement links TRBV4-1 to TRBJ2-7; D perhaps matches TRBD1 (6 bases). V shed 3 bases and J shed 3 bases, with 15 bases lying between them. The V gene's germline CDR1 is MGHRA and CDR2 YSYEKL. The CDR3 spans 15 residues. As DNA, the CDR3 is TGCGCCAGCAGCCATATAGGACAGCCTATCTACGAGCAGTACTTC. This translates into CASSHIGQPIYEQYF.